A selection of T cell receptor beta chains follows, all from one sample in a study of shared clonotypes between healthy human individuals. Here immunoSEQ multiplex PCR was the method, and the copy in TCRdb shows in-frame clones only, minus some. The sample holds around 2.3 million clones, approximately 95% seen once. The specimen sequenced was naive CD4+ T cells sorted from blood. The receptors here all came from a young man in good health. The CDR3 runs from the conserved cysteine through the conserved F or W. The D gene is left open where the match is weak. Not all rows give a size; the values are once, few, many and, for expanded clones, a class.

d_gene	abundance	v_gene	j_gene	CDR3aa	CDR3nt
.	.	TRBV5-5	TRBJ1-2	CASSLTALYGYTF	TGTGCCAGCAGCCTGACCGCGCTCTATGGCTACACCTTC
TRBD1	.	TRBV2	TRBJ2-7	CASSDRGYSYEQYF	TGTGCCAGCAGTGACAGGGGGTACTCCTACGAGCAGTACTTC
.	.	TRBV30	TRBJ2-1	CAWSVRWGNEQFF	TGTGCCTGGAGTGTACGATGGGGCAATGAGCAGTTCTTC
.	.	TRBV10-3	TRBJ2-7	CAITPDPGAYEQYF	TGTGCCATCACTCCCGACCCTGGGGCCTACGAGCAGTACTTC
.	.	TRBV21-1	TRBJ2-7	CASSKSQRVPYEQYF	TGTGCCAGCAGCAAATCGCAACGGGTCCCCTACGAGCAGTACTTC
.	.	TRBV5-1	TRBJ1-2	CASSLVGGNYGYTF	TGCGCCAGCAGCTTGGTGGGTGGGAACTATGGCTACACCTTC
TRBD1	once	TRBV28	TRBJ2-7	CASYRDRVQRVYF	TGTGCCAGCTACCGGGACAGGGTTCAACGGGTGTACTTC
.	.	TRBV28	TRBJ2-1	CASSLTSGAGERGEQFF	TGTGCCAGCAGTTTAACCTCAGGGGCGGGGGAACGCGGTGAGCAGTTCTTC
.	.	TRBV29-1	TRBJ1-1	CSVATGMNTEAFF	TGCAGCGTTGCGACGGGGATGAACACTGAAGCTTTCTTT
.	.	TRBV2	TRBJ2-7	CASSLQGSDYEQYF	TGTGCCAGCAGTCTACAGGGATCGGACTACGAGCAGTACTTC
TRBD1	.	TRBV27	TRBJ2-7	CASSPAPSRQGQQPYEQYF	TGTGCCAGCAGCCCCGCCCCCTCCCGACAGGGTCAGCAGCCCTACGAGCAGTACTTC
.	.	TRBV4-3	TRBJ2-2	CASSQGLMGELFF	TGCGCCAGCAGCCAAGGTCTAATGGGGGAGCTGTTTTTT
TRBD2	.	TRBV5-6	TRBJ2-3	CASSLFSTSGRFPDTQYF	TGTGCCAGCAGCTTGTTTAGCACTAGCGGGAGGTTTCCAGATACGCAGTATTTT
TRBD2	.	TRBV25-1	TRBJ2-1	CASSERGLGGNEQFF	TGTGCCAGCAGTGAAAGGGGACTAGGAGGCAATGAGCAGTTCTTC
.	.	TRBV30	TRBJ2-5	CAWRGWEGGETQYF	TGTGCCTGGAGAGGGTGGGAAGGGGGAGAGACCCAGTACTTC
TRBD1	.	TRBV18	TRBJ1-5	CASSSGTGGGQPQHF	TGTGCCAGCTCATCCGGGACAGGGGGTGGTCAGCCCCAGCATTTT
.	.	TRBV5-1	TRBJ2-7	CASSLDRVYEQYF	TGCGCCAGCAGCTTGGACAGGGTCTACGAGCAGTACTTC
.	.	TRBV5-1	TRBJ2-7	CASSLEGWGHEQYF	TGCGCCAGCAGCTTGGAGGGCTGGGGCCACGAGCAGTACTTC
TRBD1	.	TRBV18	TRBJ1-6	CASSRGTGDSPLHF	TGTGCCAGCTCCCGGGGGACAGGGGATTCACCCCTCCACTTT
.	.	TRBV27	TRBJ1-2	CASSLKGVDYGYTF	TGTGCCAGCAGTTTAAAGGGGGTTGACTATGGCTACACCTTC